The clone carrying this T cell receptor (beta chain) was detected ten times or more. Its antigen is as yet unknown. Before extraction, the whole blood was not fractionated, and total RNA was taken from it. The data belong to a study of human T cells and chemical hapten exposure. Study-level background: Largely, small differences in pooled library volume made per-sample TCR yields vary.

Study-level results: With DPC sensitization, TCRs exceeding 1 in 1000 frequency showed no change.

Germline V gene sequence: CDR1 SQVTM, CDR2 ANQGSEA. This CDR3 has 13 amino acids. V was shortened by 6 bases and J by 0 bases, with 9 bases between the two germline ends. Library construction involved attaching unique molecular identifiers to individual cDNA molecules, which allowed quantitative, reproducible TCR counting. Original methodology: Sample TCR counts, which ranged from about 20,000 to 690,600, had a median of roughly 92,000. TCRdb redid the calling of the reads with MiXCR, one entry per CDR3 protein. The V and J calls shown here were made by TCRdb, not taken from the authors' results. The table has about 120,000 distinct CDR3 sequences, more than 8.5% seen once; the top ten hold over 1.1%.

The V call is TRBV29-1, the J call TRBJ1-5; D gene ambiguous. The specimen was whole blood. The clonotype comes from a human donor in good health. Some clones in this sample may be carry-over from other donors' samples. As DNA, the CDR3 is TGCAGCGTAGAACTCGATAGCAATCAGCCCCAGCATTTT. This encodes CSVELDSNQPQHF.